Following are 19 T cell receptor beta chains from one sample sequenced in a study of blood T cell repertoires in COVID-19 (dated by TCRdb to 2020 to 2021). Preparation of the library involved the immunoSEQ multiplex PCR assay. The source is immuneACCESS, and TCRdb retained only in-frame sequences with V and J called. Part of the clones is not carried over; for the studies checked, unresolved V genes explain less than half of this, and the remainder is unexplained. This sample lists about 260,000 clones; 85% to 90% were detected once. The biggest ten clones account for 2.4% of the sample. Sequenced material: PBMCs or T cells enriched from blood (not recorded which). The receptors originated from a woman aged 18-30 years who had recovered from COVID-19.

This CDR3 is CASLYRGTGGSNQPQHF. The CDR3 DNA reads TGTGCCAGCCTGTATCGGGGGACAGGAGGTAGCAATCAGCCCCAGCATTTT. This chain uses TRBV28 with TRBJ1-5; 8 bases fit TRBD1. CDR1 is MDHEN, CDR2 SYDVKM, per germline. V gave up 8 bases and J gave up 0 bases; unmatched junction bases: 12. This CDR3 spans 17 amino acids. The whole variable domain, filled in from reference TRBV28 and TRBJ1-5, reads DVKVTQSSRYLVKRTGEKVFLECVQDMDHENMFWYRQDPGLGLRLIYFSYDVKMKEKGDIPEGYSVSREKKERFSLILESASTNQTSMYLCASLYRGTGGSNQPQHFGDGTRLSIL.

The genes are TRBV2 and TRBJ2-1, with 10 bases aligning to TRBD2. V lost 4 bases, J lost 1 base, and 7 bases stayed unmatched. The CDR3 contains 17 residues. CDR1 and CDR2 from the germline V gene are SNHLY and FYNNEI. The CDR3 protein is CASSAASGGPSYNEQFF. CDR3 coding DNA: TGTGCCAGCAGTGCCGCTAGCGGGGGTCCATCCTACAATGAGCAGTTCTTC. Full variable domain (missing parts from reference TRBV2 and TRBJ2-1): EPEVTQTPSHQVTQMGQEVILRCVPISNHLYFYWYRQILGQKVEFLVSFYNNEISEKSEIFDDQFSVERPDGSNFTLKIRSTKLEDSAMYFCASSAASGGPSYNEQFFGPGTRLTVL.

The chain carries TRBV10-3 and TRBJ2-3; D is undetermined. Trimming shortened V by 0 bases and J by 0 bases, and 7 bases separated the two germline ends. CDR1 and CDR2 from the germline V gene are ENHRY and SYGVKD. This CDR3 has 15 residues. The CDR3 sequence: CAISESRTSTDTQYF. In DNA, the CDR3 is TGTGCCATCAGTGAGTCGAGAACTAGCACAGATACGCAGTATTTT.

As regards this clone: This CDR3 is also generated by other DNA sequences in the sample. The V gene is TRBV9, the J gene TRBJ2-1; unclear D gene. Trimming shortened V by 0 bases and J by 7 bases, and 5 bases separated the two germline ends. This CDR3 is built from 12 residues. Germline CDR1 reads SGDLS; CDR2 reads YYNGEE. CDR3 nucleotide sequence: TGTGCCAGCAGCGTAGATTCAAATGAGCAGTTCTTC. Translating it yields CASSVDSNEQFF.

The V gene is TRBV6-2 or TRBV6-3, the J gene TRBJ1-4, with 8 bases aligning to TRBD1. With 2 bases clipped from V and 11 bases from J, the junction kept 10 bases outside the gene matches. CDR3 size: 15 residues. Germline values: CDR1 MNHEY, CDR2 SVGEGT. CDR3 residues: CASSYLPTGAMKLFF. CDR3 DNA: TGTGCCAGCAGTTACCTTCCGACAGGGGCCATGAAACTGTTTTTT.

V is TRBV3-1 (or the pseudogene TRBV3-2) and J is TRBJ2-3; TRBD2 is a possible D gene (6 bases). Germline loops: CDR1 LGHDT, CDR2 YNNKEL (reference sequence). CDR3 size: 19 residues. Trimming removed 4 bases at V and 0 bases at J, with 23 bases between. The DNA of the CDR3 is TGTGCCAGCAGCCCGTCAATCGGACTACCAGGACCAAGCACAGATACGCAGTATTTT. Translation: CASSPSIGLPGPSTDTQYF.

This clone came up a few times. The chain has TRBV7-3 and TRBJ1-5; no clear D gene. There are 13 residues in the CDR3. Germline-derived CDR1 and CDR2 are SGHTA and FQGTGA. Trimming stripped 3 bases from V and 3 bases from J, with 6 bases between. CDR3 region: CASSFGPNQPQHF. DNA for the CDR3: TGTGCCAGCAGCTTTGGGCCCAATCAGCCCCAGCATTTT. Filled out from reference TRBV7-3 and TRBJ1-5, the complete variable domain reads GAGVSQTPSNKVTEKGKYVELRCDPISGHTALYWYRQSLGQGPEFLIYFQGTGAADDSGLPNDRFFAVRPEGSVSTLKIQRTERGDSAVYLCASSFGPNQPQHFGDGTRLSIL.

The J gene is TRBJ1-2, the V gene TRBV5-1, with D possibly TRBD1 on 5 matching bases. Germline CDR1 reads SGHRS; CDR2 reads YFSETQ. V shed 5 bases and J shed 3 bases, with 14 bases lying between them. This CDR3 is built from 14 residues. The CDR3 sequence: CASSLLREDYGYTF. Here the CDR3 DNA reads TGCGCCAGCAGTCTGCTCAGGGAAGACTATGGCTACACCTTC.

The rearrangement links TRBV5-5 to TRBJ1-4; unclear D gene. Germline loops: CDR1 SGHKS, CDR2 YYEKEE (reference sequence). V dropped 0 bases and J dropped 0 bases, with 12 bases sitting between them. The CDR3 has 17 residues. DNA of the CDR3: TGTGCCAGCAGCTTGGTTTTAAGAGCCTCAACTAATGAAAAACTGTTTTTT. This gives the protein CASSLVLRASTNEKLFF. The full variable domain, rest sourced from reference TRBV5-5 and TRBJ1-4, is DAGVTQSPTHLIKTRGQQVTLRCSPISGHKSVSWYQQVLGQGPQFIFQYYEKEERGRGNFPDRFSARQFPNYSSELNVNALLLGDSALYLCASSLVLRASTNEKLFFGSGTQLSVL.

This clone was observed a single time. CDR3 sequence reads: CASSTGRGTEAFF. In DNA form, the CDR3 reads TGTGCCAGTAGTACGGGCAGGGGGACTGAAGCTTTCTTT. The chain is built from TRBV19 and TRBJ1-1, with 7 bases lining up with TRBD1. This CDR3 region has 13 residues. With 4 bases clipped from V and 5 bases from J, the junction kept 4 bases outside the gene matches. Per the germline V gene, CDR1 is LNHDA and CDR2 is SQIVND (reference sequence).

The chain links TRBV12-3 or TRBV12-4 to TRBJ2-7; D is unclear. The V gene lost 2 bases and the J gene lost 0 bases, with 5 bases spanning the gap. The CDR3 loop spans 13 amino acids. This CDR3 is CASSLKSSYEQYF. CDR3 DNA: TGTGCCAGCAGTTTAAAGAGCTCCTACGAGCAGTACTTC.

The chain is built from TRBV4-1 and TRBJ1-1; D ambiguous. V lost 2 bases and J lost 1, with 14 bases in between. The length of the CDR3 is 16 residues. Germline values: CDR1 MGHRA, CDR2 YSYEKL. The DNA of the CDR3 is TGCGCCAGCAGCCAAACGGTCTTCGAGGGGAACACTGAAGCTTTCTTT. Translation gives CASSQTVFEGNTEAFF.

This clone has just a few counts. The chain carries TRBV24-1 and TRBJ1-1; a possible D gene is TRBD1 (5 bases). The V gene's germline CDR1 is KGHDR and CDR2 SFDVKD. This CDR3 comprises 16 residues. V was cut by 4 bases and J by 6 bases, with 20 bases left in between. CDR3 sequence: CATSDPRDLWGAEAFF. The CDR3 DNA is TGTGCCACCAGTGACCCCCGGGACCTCTGGGGGGCTGAAGCTTTCTTT.

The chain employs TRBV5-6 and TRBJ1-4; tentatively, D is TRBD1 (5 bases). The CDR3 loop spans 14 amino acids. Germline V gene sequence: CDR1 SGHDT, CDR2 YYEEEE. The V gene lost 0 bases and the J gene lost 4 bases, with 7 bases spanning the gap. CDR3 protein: CASSLAGGNEKLFF. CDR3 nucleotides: TGTGCCAGCAGCTTGGCGGGGGGTAATGAAAAACTGTTTTTT. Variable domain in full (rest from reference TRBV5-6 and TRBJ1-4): DAGVTQSPTHLIKTRGQQVTLRCSPKSGHDTVSWYQQALGQGPQFIFQYYEEEERQRGNFPDRFSGHQFPNYSSELNVNALLLGDSALYLCASSLAGGNEKLFFGSGTQLSVL.

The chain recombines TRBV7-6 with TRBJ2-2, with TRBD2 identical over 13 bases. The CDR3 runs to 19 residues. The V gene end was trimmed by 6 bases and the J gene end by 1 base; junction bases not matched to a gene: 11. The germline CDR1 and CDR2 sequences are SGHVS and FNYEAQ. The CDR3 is CASRPSGTSGVGNTGELFF. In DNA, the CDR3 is TGTGCCAGCAGACCATCCGGGACTAGCGGGGTTGGGAACACCGGGGAGCTGTTTTTT.

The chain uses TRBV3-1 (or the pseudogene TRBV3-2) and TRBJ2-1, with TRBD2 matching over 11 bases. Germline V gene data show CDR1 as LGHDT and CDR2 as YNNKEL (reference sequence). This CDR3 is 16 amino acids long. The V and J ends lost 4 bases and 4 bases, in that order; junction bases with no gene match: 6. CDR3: CASSRTSGGLYNEQFF. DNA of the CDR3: TGTGCCAGCAGCCGAACTAGCGGGGGCCTTTACAATGAGCAGTTCTTC.

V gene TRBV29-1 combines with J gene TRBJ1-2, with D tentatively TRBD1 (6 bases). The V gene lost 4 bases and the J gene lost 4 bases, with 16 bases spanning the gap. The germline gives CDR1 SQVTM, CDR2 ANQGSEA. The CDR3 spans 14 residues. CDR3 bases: TGCAGCGTTGTGGGTGCCCAGGGGAGCTATGGCTACACCTTC. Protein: CSVVGAQGSYGYTF.

CDR3 coding DNA: TGCGCCAGCAGCCGCGGACTAGCGGGCATCGTTAACAATGAGCAGTTCTTC. Amino acid sequence: CASSRGLAGIVNNEQFF. The chain couples TRBV4-1 to TRBJ2-1; 11 positions match TRBD2. V dropped 4 bases and J dropped 5; count of bases not matched to a gene: 10. Germline V gene lookup returns CDR1 MGHRA and CDR2 YSYEKL. The CDR3 is 17 residues long.

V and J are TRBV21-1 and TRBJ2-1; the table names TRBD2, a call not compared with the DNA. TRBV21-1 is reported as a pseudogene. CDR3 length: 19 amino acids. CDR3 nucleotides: TGTGCCAGCAGCAAATTGGGACTAGCGGGGGTCCTCTCCTACAATGAGCAGTTCTTC. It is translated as CASSKLGLAGVLSYNEQFF.